The next 9 T cell receptor beta chains were all read from a single sample in a study of T cell repertoires in cytomegalovirus infection. Each CDR3 protein gets one entry after TCRdb re-called the reads with MiXCR. Here the sample spans 250,000 to 300,000 distinct CDR3 sequences, around 9% being singletons. The sequencing input was PBMCs. The receptors originated from a human donor in good health (CMV status not recorded). Some clones in this sample may be carry-over from other donors' samples.

This clonotype was recorded a few times. The chain joins TRBV18 to TRBJ1-2; D perhaps matches TRBD1 (6 bases). CDR3 length: 12 amino acids. Germline V lookup: CDR1 KGHSH, CDR2 LQKENI. V was trimmed by 2 bases and J by 7 bases, leaving 8 bases between them. The CDR3 sequence is CASSPTGSGYTF. In DNA, the CDR3 is TGTGCCAGCTCACCAACAGGGTCTGGCTACACCTTC.

This clonotype was observed a handful of times. V and J are TRBV6-5 and TRBJ2-7; D assignment may be TRBD1 or TRBD2 (5 bases each). Germline V gives CDR1 MNHEY, CDR2 SVGAGI. Trimming took 2 bases from V and 3 from J, leaving 11 bases between them. The CDR3 covers 14 residues. CDR3 region: CASSYGDAIYEQYF. CDR3 bases: TGTGCCAGCAGTTACGGGGACGCGATCTACGAGCAGTACTTC.

This clonotype appeared many times. The CDR3 region has the DNA TGTGCCAGCAGAACGGGAGGTGCAGATACGCAGTATTTT. Its protein product is CASRTGGADTQYF. The V and J genes are TRBV12-3 or TRBV12-4 and TRBJ2-3; 7 bases fit TRBD2. CDR3 length equals 13 residues. The ends lost 6 bases at V and 4 bases at J; junction bases unmatched: 4.

This clonotype was seen repeatedly, ten times or more. The chain links TRBV7-2 to TRBJ1-2; D gene ambiguous. V lost 0 bases, J lost 7 bases, and 21 bases lay in between. The CDR3 is 17 amino acids. From germline, CDR1 is SGHTA and CDR2 FQGNSA. The CDR3 nucleotides are TGTGCCAGCAGCTTAGCGGGGTTGAAAGGCACTTTGTCTGGCTACACCTTC. This gives the protein CASSLAGLKGTLSGYTF.

This clonotype showed up many times. Sequence at one end of the junction differs from germline and may be a read error. The rearrangement uses TRBV5-3 and TRBJ1-5, with D possibly TRBD1 on 6 matching bases. TRBV5-3 is marked as an open reading frame, function uncertain. The CDR3 loop spans 14 amino acids. In DNA, the CDR3 is TGTGCCAGCAGCTTGGCAGGGGTTGGCCAGCCCCAGCATTTT. It is translated as CASSLAGVGQPQHF.

This clonotype was recorded at least ten times. V and J are TRBV7-2 and TRBJ2-1; D is undetermined. Trimming removed 2 bases from V and 7 bases from J, with 15 bases in between. Germline V gene data show CDR1 as SGHTA and CDR2 as FQGNSA. CDR3 size: 15 residues. The CDR3 here is CASSLTAGPLNEQFF. CDR3 nucleotides: TGTGCCAGCAGCTTAACGGCTGGCCCTTTAAATGAGCAGTTCTTC.

This clonotype was observed a few times. The chain links TRBV7-9 to TRBJ2-1; TRBD2 might be the D (6 bases). This CDR3 region has 15 residues. V lost 5 bases to trimming and J lost 10 bases, with 21 bases between them. Germline V gene lookup returns CDR1 SEHNR and CDR2 FQNEAQ (reference sequence). The CDR3 DNA is TGTGCCAGCAGCCCAGCGGCATTAGCGGAAAAGGAGCAGTTCTTC. This translates into CASSPAALAEKEQFF.

The chain couples TRBV6-2 or TRBV6-3 to TRBJ2-7; D is undetermined. The germline V and J ends were trimmed by 7 bases and 2 bases, with 12 bases remaining between them. Germline CDR1 reads MNHEY; CDR2 reads SVGEGT. The CDR3 length is 13 residues. The CDR3 sequence is CASMSVRTYEQYF. The CDR3, as DNA: TGTGCCAGCATGAGTGTCCGAACCTACGAGCAGTACTTC.

This clonotype was observed a few times. The chain is built from TRBV6-2 or TRBV6-3 and TRBJ2-1; 10 positions match TRBD2. The J segment lost 10 bases and the V segment lost 7 bases, leaving 7 bases of the junction unmatched. The length of the CDR3 is 13 residues. CDR1 MNHEY and CDR2 SVGEGT come from the germline V gene. CDR3 sequence: CASILAGVGEQFF. As DNA, the CDR3 is TGTGCCAGCATTCTAGCGGGAGTTGGCGAGCAGTTCTTC.